This entry describes one T cell receptor beta chain. Its specificity is unknown. This sample is drawn from a study of STAT5B mutations in CD4+ large granular lymphocyte leukemia. Study results and limitations: 25% of private leukemic clonotypes occurred rarely in other patients' non-leukemic repertoires. Top patient clones used TRBV06 genes more often: 8/27 versus 2/35 in controls.

Sequencing was at survey level. Original data processing: Lowest detectable productive clonotype frequency was 2.59 x 10-5. Generated by immunoSEQ multiplex PCR, the TCRdb table keeps only in-frame clones and is missing some. The D gene and trimming were derived from the DNA, and the V and J assignments and clone size from that table. This table has tens of thousands of clones, just under 80% appearing once. Germline V gives CDR1 LNHDA, CDR2 SQIVND (reference sequence). The CDR3 has 14 residues. V lost 6 bases, J lost 5 bases, and 13 bases lay in between. Sequenced material: CD4+ T cells from blood buffy coats. The source of this sequence is a human donor in good health. V gene TRBV19 combines with J gene TRBJ2-2; no reliable D call. CDR3 coding DNA: TGTGCCAGTAGAACCCCCATGGAAACCGGGGAGCTGTTTTTT. This sequence encodes CASRTPMETGELFF.